The T cell receptor (beta chain) under discussion was sequenced for a study of early T cells in non-severe SARS-CoV-2 infection. Study overall: Sequencing used unsorted whole-blood bulk RNA, so chains lack pairing. Study results and limitations: Matches to VDJdb favored anti-spike CD8 responses and missed private and CD4 specificities.

Germline V gene sequence: CDR1 SQVTM, CDR2 ANQGSEA. This CDR3 comprises 12 residues. The V end was cut by 7 bases, the J end by 5 bases, with 12 bases between. This clonotype was counted only a few times. Its antigen is unknown. Individually, cDNA molecules had unique molecular identifiers attached to them. Via MiXCR, TCRdb re-called the 5' RACE reads, giving one row per CDR3 protein. The table lists roughly 52,000 distinct CDR3 sequences, roughly 6.5% of them singletons. The genes are TRBV29-1 and TRBJ1-5, with TRBD1 as a possible D gene (6 bases). This specimen was whole blood, taken at baseline. This TCR was recovered from an adult who was a healthcare worker with PCR-confirmed SARS-CoV-2 infection or an uninfected control (not recorded which). The CDR3 sequence: CSEGGPDQPQHF. As DNA, the CDR3 is TGCAGCGAAGGGGGACCCGATCAGCCCCAGCATTTT.